The 32 T cell receptor beta chains below come from one sample, sequenced in a study of beta chain features in type 1 diabetes. Every isolated RNA sample was fully reverse transcribed, so sequencing captured expressed TCRB transcripts. Clones were read by immunoSEQ multiplex PCR, and TCRdb kept only the in-frame ones, dropping some. The table has 400,000 to 450,000 clones, approximately 13% seen once. Input material: naive CD4+ T cells from blood. Receptors were obtained from a man aged 25 to 40 in good health.

The J gene is TRBJ2-7, the V gene TRBV6-6, with TRBD2 identical over 7 bases. After removal of 2 bases from V and 3 bases from J, the junction contained 1 base not matched to a gene. Germline assignment: CDR1 MNHNY and CDR2 SVGAGI (reference sequence). The length of the CDR3 is 13 residues. CDR3 in amino acids: CASSYGDYYEQYV. The CDR3 region has the DNA TGTGCCAGCAGTTACGGGGACTACTACGAGCAGTACGTC.

This sequence joins TRBV10-3 and TRBJ1-5, with D maybe TRBD1 (5 bases). V gave up 10 bases and J gave up 5 bases, with 15 bases separating them. Germline V lookup: CDR1 ENHRY, CDR2 SYGVKD. The CDR3 is 13 amino acids. This chain's CDR3 is CATREGSHQPQHF. CDR3 nucleotide sequence: TGTGCCACAAGGGAGGGGAGTCATCAGCCCCAGCATTTT.

For the CDR3, the DNA is TGTGCCAGCAGCTTGACCGGGACAGGGTTATTTTCCGGCTACACCTTC. Its protein product is CASSLTGTGLFSGYTF. The chain links TRBV7-2 to TRBJ1-2; 9 bases align to TRBD1. Germline CDR1 and CDR2: SGHTA and FQGNSA. The CDR3 totals 16 residues. J was trimmed by 8 bases and V by 3 bases; bases with no gene match: 13.

The CDR3 region has the DNA TGTGCCAGCAGCCAAGATCCTAGCTTTAGGCAGTATTTT. Encoded protein: CASSQDPSFRQYF. The rearrangement uses TRBV4-2 and TRBJ2-3, with D maybe TRBD2 (5 bases). This CDR3 has 13 amino acids. Trimming removed 0 bases from V and 11 bases from J, with 12 bases in between. CDR1 is LGHNA, CDR2 YNFKEQ, per germline.

This clone was observed a few times. This sequence joins TRBV30 and TRBJ1-5; TRBD1 might be the D (5 bases). With 0 bases removed from V and 7 bases from J, the gap between germline ends came to 13 bases. Per germline, CDR1 GTSNPN and CDR2 SVGIG (reference sequence). The CDR3 is 14 amino acids. The CDR3 region is CAWSVQARTQPQHF. CDR3 sequence (DNA): TGTGCCTGGAGTGTACAGGCTAGAACACAGCCCCAGCATTTT. The whole variable domain, remainder taken from reference TRBV30 and TRBJ1-5, is SQTIHQWPATLVQPVGSPLSLECTVEGTSNPNLYWYRQAAGRGLQLLFYSVGIGQISSEVPQNLSASRPQDRQFILSSKKLLLSDSGFYLCAWSVQARTQPQHFGDGTRLSIL.

This clone occurred a few times. J is TRBJ2-5 and V is TRBV5-1; 9 nucleotides align to TRBD1. Trimming cost V 0 bases and J 4 bases; bases outside gene matches: 4. Per the germline V gene, CDR1 is SGHRS and CDR2 is YFSETQ. The CDR3 sequence is 15 residues long. DNA of the CDR3: TGCGCCAGCAGCTTGGATGGGACAGGGACAGAGACCCAGTACTTC. It is translated as CASSLDGTGTETQYF.

The chain is built from TRBV29-1 and TRBJ1-1; TRBD1 is a possible D gene (6 bases). Deletions cut 7 bases from V and 11 bases from J, with 20 bases between. The germline gives CDR1 SQVTM, CDR2 ANQGSEA. The CDR3 has 12 amino acids. The CDR3 protein is CSANGGQGLAFF. As DNA, the CDR3 is TGCAGCGCCAACGGGGGCCAGGGGCTGGCTTTCTTT. The whole variable domain, filled in from reference TRBV29-1 and TRBJ1-1, reads SAVISQKPSRDICQRGTSLTIQCQVDSQVTMMFWYRQQPGQSLTLIATANQGSEATYESGFVIDKFPISRPNLTFSTLTVSNMSPEDSSIYLCSANGGQGLAFFGQGTRLTVV.

The chain joins TRBV9 to TRBJ1-2, with 9 bases matching TRBD1. The germline CDR1 and CDR2 sequences are SGDLS and YYNGEE. V shed 1 base and J 5 bases; nucleotides not matched to a gene: 6. CDR3 length: 15 residues. CDR3 residues: CASSVTDRGCYGYTF. CDR3 DNA sequence: TGTGCCAGCAGCGTAACGGACAGGGGATGTTATGGCTACACCTTC.

As concerns this clone: An end of the junction differs from the germline gene, which may be a read error. The chain is built from TRBV7-9 and TRBJ1-1; D remains unclear. The CDR3 runs 14 residues. Germline V gene data show CDR1 as SEHNR and CDR2 as FQNEAQ (reference sequence). CDR3 residues: CASSLVSVKTEAFF. In DNA form, the CDR3 reads TGTGCCAGCAGCTTAGTCAGCGTGAAGACTGAAGCTTTCTTT.

This clone was counted between two and nine times. The chain combines TRBV4-3 with TRBJ2-5, with D maybe TRBD2 (5 bases). Germline lookup yields CDR1 LGHNA and CDR2 YSLEER. There are 14 residues in the CDR3. V was pared by 4 bases and J by 4 bases, with 13 bases between. CDR3 DNA sequence: TGCGCCAGCAGCCGAGGACTCAATGGAGAGACCCAGTACTTC. Translating gives CASSRGLNGETQYF.

Turning to this clone: The same CDR3 arises from other DNA sequences in this sample as well. The chain couples TRBV29-1 to TRBJ1-1, with 8 bases lining up with TRBD1. The germline V gene has CDR1 SQVTM and CDR2 ANQGSEA. V gave up 6 bases and J gave up 5 bases; unmatched junction bases: 5. This CDR3 contains 12 residues. CDR3 nucleotide sequence: TGCAGCGTCGGACAGGGAGGGACTGAAGCTTTCTTT. Its protein product is CSVGQGGTEAFF.

In its sample, this clone was seen a few times. The chain couples TRBV7-9 to TRBJ2-5; no definite D call. This CDR3 is built from 11 residues. Per the germline V gene, CDR1 is SEHNR and CDR2 is FQNEAQ (reference sequence). V gave up 7 bases and J gave up 5 bases, with 8 bases separating them. The CDR3 DNA is TGTGCCAGCACTAAGGGCGAGACCCAGTACTTC. Amino acids: CASTKGETQYF.

There are many counts of this clone. V usage is TRBV2 and J usage is TRBJ2-1; no clear D gene. The CDR3 is 11 amino acids. Germline V gene data show CDR1 as SNHLY and CDR2 as FYNNEI. V was pared by 2 bases and J by 13 bases, with 9 bases between. CDR3 coding DNA: TGTGCCAGCAGTGAATTCAAAGGACAGTTCTTC. Translation gives CASSEFKGQFF. Complete variable domain (other parts from reference TRBV2 and TRBJ2-1): EPEVTQTPSHQVTQMGQEVILRCVPISNHLYFYWYRQILGQKVEFLVSFYNNEISEKSEIFDDQFSVERPDGSNFTLKIRSTKLEDSAMYFCASSEFKGQFFGPGTRLTVL.

This clone was seen only a few times. The chain employs TRBV7-8 and TRBJ1-1, with D unresolved. The CDR3 consists of 13 residues. Trimming stripped 5 bases from V and 0 bases from J, with 7 bases between. Germline-derived CDR1 and CDR2 are SGHVS and FQNEAQ. The CDR3 loop reads CASSHWMNTEAFF. CDR3 coding DNA: TGTGCCAGCAGCCACTGGATGAACACTGAAGCTTTCTTT.

The chain has TRBV30 and TRBJ1-5, with D perhaps TRBD1 (5 bases). There are 13 residues in the CDR3. With 2 bases removed from V and 6 bases from J, the gap between germline ends came to 11 bases. Looked up from germline, CDR1 is GTSNPN and CDR2 is SVGIG (reference sequence). CDR3 in amino acids: CAWSQAGTQPQHF. CDR3 sequence (DNA): TGTGCCTGGAGTCAGGCAGGGACTCAGCCCCAGCATTTT.

This clone was detected only once. This chain uses TRBV27 with TRBJ2-7; a weak D match, TRBD2 (6 bases). This CDR3 has 13 amino acids. Germline loops: CDR1 MNHEY, CDR2 SMNVEV (reference sequence). The ends were cut back, 8 bases at V and 2 bases at J, with 13 bases in the middle. DNA of the CDR3: TGTGCCAGCCACGGGGCTAGCGCCTACGAGCAGTACTTC. This translates into CASHGASAYEQYF.

This clone was seen a handful of times. This chain connects TRBV29-1 to TRBJ1-2; D call uncertain. The CDR3 is made up of 12 amino acids. V was cut by 3 bases and J by 4 bases, with 9 bases left in between. CDR1 is SQVTM and CDR2 is ANQGSEA in the germline V gene. CDR3 sequence: CSVDLGSYGYTF. The CDR3 coding sequence is TGCAGCGTTGATCTAGGGTCCTATGGCTACACCTTC.

The chain is built from TRBV7-6 and TRBJ2-3, with 9 positions matching TRBD2. CDR3 length equals 16 residues. The germline V gene has CDR1 SGHVS and CDR2 FNYEAQ. After removal of 5 bases from V and 2 bases from J, the junction contained 8 bases not matched to a gene. In DNA, the CDR3 is TGTGCCAGCAGCGCCATAGCGGGGGCCCTCACAGATACGCAGTATTTT. Translating gives CASSAIAGALTDTQYF.

In its sample, this clone was seen a few times. The chain is built from TRBV7-2 and TRBJ2-3, with no clear D. Germline V CDR1 and CDR2: SGHTA, FQGNSA. V lost 5 bases, J lost 2 bases, and 11 bases lay in between. This CDR3 comprises 14 residues. CDR3 region: CASSQKMNTDTQYF. Written as DNA, the CDR3 is TGTGCCAGCAGCCAAAAGATGAACACAGATACGCAGTATTTT.

Only a few counts were recorded for this clone. The chain combines TRBV5-4 with TRBJ1-5; no clear D. Per the germline V gene, CDR1 is SGHNT and CDR2 is YYREEE (reference sequence). Trimming took 3 bases from V and 5 from J, leaving 9 bases between them. This CDR3 is built from 13 residues. CDR3 sequence (DNA): TGTGCCAGCAGCTACCGCGGGGATCAGCCCCAGCATTTT. Amino acid sequence: CASSYRGDQPQHF.

This chain connects TRBV5-1 to TRBJ1-6; TRBD1 matches at 8 bases. The CDR3 is made up of 18 amino acids. Losses at the gene ends were 0 bases for V and 3 bases for J; bases not matched to a gene: 8. Germline-derived CDR1 and CDR2 are SGHRS and YFSETQ. CDR3 sequence reads: CASSLGTGMKDYNSPLHF. The CDR3 nucleotides read TGCGCCAGCAGCTTGGGGACAGGGATGAAGGACTATAATTCACCCCTCCACTTT.

This chain links TRBV4-3 with TRBJ2-4; D perhaps matches TRBD2 (6 bases). V lost 4 bases, J lost 6 bases, and 25 bases lay in between. Per the germline V gene, CDR1 is LGHNA and CDR2 is YSLEER. The CDR3 totals 18 residues. CDR3: CASSLGLVAAPAVNIQYF. The CDR3, as DNA: TGCGCCAGCAGCCTTGGTCTGGTAGCGGCCCCCGCGGTAAACATTCAGTACTTC.

This clone has just a few counts. The chain is built from TRBV30 and TRBJ1-2; 9 nucleotides line up with TRBD1. Germline-derived CDR1 and CDR2 are GTSNPN and SVGIG (reference sequence). This CDR3 has 15 residues. V trimming: 2 bases; J trimming: 2 bases; junction bases outside the gene matches: 6. The CDR3 DNA follows: TGTGCCTGGAGTTACCGGGACAGGGTAAACTATGGCTACACCTTC. It translates to CAWSYRDRVNYGYTF.

A few counts support this clone. The chain uses TRBV7-2 and TRBJ2-7; D is undetermined. From germline, CDR1 is SGHTA and CDR2 FQGNSA. This CDR3 contains 14 residues. Trimming pared 5 bases from V and 3 bases from J, leaving 14 bases between. The chain's CDR3 is CASSRSGASYEQYF. The DNA of the CDR3 is TGTGCCAGCAGCCGATCAGGTGCTAGCTACGAGCAGTACTTC.

This clone occurred a few times. The chain carries TRBV7-9 and TRBJ2-5; D gene unclear. Germline V gene lookup returns CDR1 SEHNR and CDR2 FQNEAQ (reference sequence). This CDR3 is built from 12 residues. V lost 2 bases to trimming and J lost 5 bases, with 6 bases between them. CDR3 region: CASSLKPETQYF. DNA of the CDR3: TGTGCCAGCAGCTTAAAGCCCGAGACCCAGTACTTC. Full variable domain (outside the CDR3, taken from reference TRBV7-9 and TRBJ2-5): DTGVSQNPRHKITKRGQNVTFRCDPISEHNRLYWYRQTLGQGPEFLTYFQNEAQLEKSRLLSDRFSAERPKGSFSTLEIQRTEQGDSAMYLCASSLKPETQYFGPGTRLLVL.

This clone is a singleton in its sample. The CDR3 coding sequence is TGTGCCTGGAGAGGACTAGCGGGAGGGCCGGTGCAGTACGTC. It codes for CAWRGLAGGPVQYV. The chain employs TRBV30 and TRBJ2-7; 15 bases line up with TRBD2. J gave up 9 bases and V 3 bases, and 6 bases lay outside the gene matches. CDR1 is GTSNPN, CDR2 SVGIG, per germline (reference sequence). The CDR3 contains 14 residues.

This clone occurred a few times. This sequence joins TRBV7-2 and TRBJ1-1, with D unresolved. Germline values: CDR1 SGHTA, CDR2 FQGNSA. V lost 2 bases and J lost 0, with 10 bases in between. This CDR3 contains 15 residues. CDR3 in DNA: TGTGCCAGCAGCTTAATAGTCGGCTTGAACACTGAAGCTTTCTTT. Protein: CASSLIVGLNTEAFF.

This sequence joins TRBV5-4 and TRBJ2-3, with 12 bases fitting TRBD2. V dropped 3 bases and J dropped 7; count of bases not matched to a gene: 6. Germline V gives CDR1 SGHNT, CDR2 YYREEE (reference sequence). The CDR3 consists of 15 residues. DNA for the CDR3: TGTGCCAGCAGCTCGACTAGCGGGAGAAGGAATACGCAGTATTTT. Translation gives CASSSTSGRRNTQYF.

The chain carries TRBV7-2 and TRBJ2-5, with 8 bases matching TRBD2. The V gene end was trimmed by 8 bases and the J gene end by 5 bases; junction bases not matched to a gene: 10. This CDR3 is 14 amino acids long. Germline CDR1 reads SGHTA; CDR2 reads FQGNSA. The DNA for the CDR3 is TGTGCCAGCCATCGGGGGGGCCTTCTGGAGACCCAGTACTTC. Residues: CASHRGGLLETQYF. The full variable domain, in which reference TRBV7-2 and TRBJ2-5 provide the parts outside the CDR3, is GAGVSQSPSNKVTEKGKDVELRCDPISGHTALYWYRQSLGQGLEFLIYFQGNSAPDKSGLPSDRFSAERTGGSVSTLTIQRTQQEDSAVYLCASHRGGLLETQYFGPGTRLLVL.

The CDR3 DNA sequence: TGTGCCAGCAGCTTCGACAGGGCCGGAAACACCATATATTTT. It codes for CASSFDRAGNTIYF. The rearrangement joins TRBV7-9 to TRBJ1-3, with TRBD1 matching over 7 bases. Trimming took 3 bases from V and 4 from J; bases not matched to a gene: 3. This CDR3 spans 14 amino acids. The germline V gene encodes CDR1 SEHNR and CDR2 FQNEAQ (reference sequence).

This clone was observed a handful of times. The gene calls are TRBV7-6 and TRBJ1-5, with D tentatively TRBD1 (5 bases). The germline V gene has CDR1 SGHVS and CDR2 FNYEAQ. CDR3 length: 13 residues. The ends were cut back, 1 base at V and 8 bases at J, with 9 bases in the middle. CDR3 residues: CASSLDRGEPQHF. The DNA for the CDR3 is TGTGCCAGCAGCTTAGATCGGGGGGAGCCCCAGCATTTT.

This chain connects TRBV18 to TRBJ2-7; tentatively, D is TRBD2 (6 bases). The V gene's germline CDR1 is KGHSH and CDR2 LQKENI. The CDR3 is 15 amino acids. V lost 8 bases and J 5 bases, leaving 22 bases between the germline ends. The CDR3 DNA reads TGTGCCAGCGCATTCCTCGCGGGGCGCGTCGACGAGCAGTACTTC. This translates into CASAFLAGRVDEQYF.